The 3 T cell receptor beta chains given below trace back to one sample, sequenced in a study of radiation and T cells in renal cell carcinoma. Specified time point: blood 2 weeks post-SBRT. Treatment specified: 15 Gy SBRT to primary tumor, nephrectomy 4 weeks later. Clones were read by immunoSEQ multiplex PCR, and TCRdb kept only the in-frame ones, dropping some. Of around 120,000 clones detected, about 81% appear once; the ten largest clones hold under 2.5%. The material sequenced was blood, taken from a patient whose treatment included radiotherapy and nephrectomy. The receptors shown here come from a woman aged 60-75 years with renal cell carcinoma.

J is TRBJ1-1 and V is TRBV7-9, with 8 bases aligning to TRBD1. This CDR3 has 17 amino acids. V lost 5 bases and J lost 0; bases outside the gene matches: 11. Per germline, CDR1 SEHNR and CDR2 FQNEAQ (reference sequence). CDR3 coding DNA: TGTGCCAGCAGCCCGGGGAACAGGGGGAGCATGAACACTGAAGCTTTCTTT. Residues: CASSPGNRGSMNTEAFF.

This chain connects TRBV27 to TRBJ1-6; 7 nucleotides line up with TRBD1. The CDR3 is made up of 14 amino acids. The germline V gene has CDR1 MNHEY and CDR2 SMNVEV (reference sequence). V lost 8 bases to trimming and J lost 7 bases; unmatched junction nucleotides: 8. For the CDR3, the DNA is TGTGCCAGCCGAGTGACAGGGAGCAATTCACCCCTCCACTTT. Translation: CASRVTGSNSPLHF.

The CDR3 bases are TGTGCCAGCAGCCAACTGGGAGGGCAGGGGTGGTATGAGACCCAGTACTTC. This encodes CASSQLGGQGWYETQYF. The V gene is TRBV9, the J gene TRBJ2-5; possible D gene TRBD2, 7 bases. V gave up 4 bases and J gave up 5 bases, with 24 bases separating them. This CDR3 contains 17 residues. Germline assignment: CDR1 SGDLS and CDR2 YYNGEE.